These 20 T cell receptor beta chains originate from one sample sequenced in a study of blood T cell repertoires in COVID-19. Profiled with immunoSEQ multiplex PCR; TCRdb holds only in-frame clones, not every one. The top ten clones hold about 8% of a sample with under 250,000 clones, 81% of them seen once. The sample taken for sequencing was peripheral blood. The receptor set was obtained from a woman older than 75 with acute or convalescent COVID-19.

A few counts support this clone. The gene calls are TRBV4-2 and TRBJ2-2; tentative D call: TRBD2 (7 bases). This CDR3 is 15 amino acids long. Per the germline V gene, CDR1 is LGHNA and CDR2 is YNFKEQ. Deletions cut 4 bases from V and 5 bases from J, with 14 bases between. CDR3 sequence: CASSPYREGTGELFF. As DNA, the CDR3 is TGTGCCAGCAGCCCGTACAGGGAGGGGACCGGGGAGCTGTTTTTT.

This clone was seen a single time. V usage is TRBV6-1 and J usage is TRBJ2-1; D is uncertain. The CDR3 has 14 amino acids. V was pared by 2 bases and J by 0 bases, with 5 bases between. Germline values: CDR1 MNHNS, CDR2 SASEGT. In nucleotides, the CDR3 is TGTGCCAGCAGTGAATTGAGCTCCTACAATGAGCAGTTCTTC. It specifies CASSELSSYNEQFF.

CDR3 in amino acids: CASAGRPNQPQHF. CDR3 nucleotide sequence: TGTGCCAGCGCCGGCAGGCCCAATCAGCCCCAGCATTTT. V usage is TRBV12-3 or TRBV12-4 and J usage is TRBJ1-5; no clear D gene. CDR3 length: 13 amino acids. The V and J ends lost 8 bases and 3 bases respectively, with 11 bases between them.

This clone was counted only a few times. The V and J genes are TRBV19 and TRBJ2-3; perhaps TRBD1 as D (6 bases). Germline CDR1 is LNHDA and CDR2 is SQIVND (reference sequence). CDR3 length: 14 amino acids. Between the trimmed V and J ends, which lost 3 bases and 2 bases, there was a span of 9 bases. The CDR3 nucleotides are TGTGCCAGTAGTATTACAGGGATCACAGATACGCAGTATTTT. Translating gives CASSITGITDTQYF.

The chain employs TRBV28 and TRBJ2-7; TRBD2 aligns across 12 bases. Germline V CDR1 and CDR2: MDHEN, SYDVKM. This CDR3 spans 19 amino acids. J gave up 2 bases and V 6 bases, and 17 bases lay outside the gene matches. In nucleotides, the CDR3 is TGTGCCAGCAGCCCAGGGACTAGCGGGCCGGAGGTGTGGCCCTACGAGCAGTACTTC. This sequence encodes CASSPGTSGPEVWPYEQYF.

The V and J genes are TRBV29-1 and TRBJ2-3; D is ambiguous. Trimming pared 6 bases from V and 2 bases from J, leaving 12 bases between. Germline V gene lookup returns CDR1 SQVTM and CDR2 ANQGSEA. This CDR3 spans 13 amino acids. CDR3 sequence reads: CSVLRPHTDTQYF. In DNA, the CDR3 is TGCAGCGTGTTGCGGCCCCACACAGATACGCAGTATTTT.

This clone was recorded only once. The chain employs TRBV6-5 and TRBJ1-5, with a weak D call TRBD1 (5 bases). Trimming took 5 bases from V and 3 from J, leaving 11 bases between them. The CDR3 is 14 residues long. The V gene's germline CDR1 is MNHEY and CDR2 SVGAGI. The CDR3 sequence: CASSMTDNNQPQHF. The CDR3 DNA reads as TGTGCCAGCAGTATGACAGATAACAATCAGCCCCAGCATTTT.

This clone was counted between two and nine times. CDR3 nucleotide sequence: TGTGCCAGCAGTGATGGCTGGGGAAGGGGTGAGCAGTTCTTC. It is translated as CASSDGWGRGEQFF. The rearrangement links TRBV6-1 to TRBJ2-1; TRBD1 might be the D (5 bases). This CDR3 is built from 14 residues. Trimming took 3 bases from V and 9 from J, leaving 15 bases between them. Germline-derived CDR1 and CDR2 are MNHNS and SASEGT.

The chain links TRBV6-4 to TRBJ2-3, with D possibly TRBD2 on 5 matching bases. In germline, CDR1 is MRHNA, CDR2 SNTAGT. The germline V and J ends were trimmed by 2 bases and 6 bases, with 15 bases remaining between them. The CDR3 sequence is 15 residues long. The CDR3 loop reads CASSDRGSGGDTQYF. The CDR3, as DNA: TGTGCCAGCAGTGACCGTGGCAGCGGTGGGGATACGCAGTATTTT.

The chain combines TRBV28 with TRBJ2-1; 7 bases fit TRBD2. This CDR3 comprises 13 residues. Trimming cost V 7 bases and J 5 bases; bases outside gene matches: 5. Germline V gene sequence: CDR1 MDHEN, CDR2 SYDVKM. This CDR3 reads CASITSVDNEQFF. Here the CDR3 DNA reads TGTGCCAGCATAACTAGCGTCGACAATGAGCAGTTCTTC.

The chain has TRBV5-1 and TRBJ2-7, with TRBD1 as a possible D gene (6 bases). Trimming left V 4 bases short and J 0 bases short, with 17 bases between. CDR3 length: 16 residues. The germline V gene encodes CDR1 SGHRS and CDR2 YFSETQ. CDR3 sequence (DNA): TGCGCCAGCAGCCCTTCCTTACAGGGCGGCTCCTACGAGCAGTACTTC. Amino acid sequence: CASSPSLQGGSYEQYF. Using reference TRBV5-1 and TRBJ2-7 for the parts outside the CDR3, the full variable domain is KAGVTQTPRYLIKTRGQQVTLSCSPISGHRSVSWYQQTPGQGLQFLFEYFSETQRNKGNFPGRFSGRQFSNSRSEMNVSTLELGDSALYLCASSPSLQGGSYEQYFGPGTRLTVT.

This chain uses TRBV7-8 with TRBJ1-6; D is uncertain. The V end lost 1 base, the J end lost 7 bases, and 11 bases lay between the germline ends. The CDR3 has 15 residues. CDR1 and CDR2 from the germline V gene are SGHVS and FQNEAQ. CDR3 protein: CASSLGVAVNSPLHF. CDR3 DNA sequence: TGTGCCAGCAGCTTAGGTGTGGCAGTCAATTCACCCCTCCACTTT.

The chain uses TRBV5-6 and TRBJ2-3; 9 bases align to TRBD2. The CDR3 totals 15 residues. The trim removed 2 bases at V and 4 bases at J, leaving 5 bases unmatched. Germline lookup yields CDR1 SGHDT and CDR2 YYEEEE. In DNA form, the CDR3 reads TGTGCCAGCAGCTTTAATAGCGGGGGCTCAGATACGCAGTATTTT. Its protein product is CASSFNSGGSDTQYF. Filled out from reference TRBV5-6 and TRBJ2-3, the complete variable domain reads DAGVTQSPTHLIKTRGQQVTLRCSPKSGHDTVSWYQQALGQGPQFIFQYYEEEERQRGNFPDRFSGHQFPNYSSELNVNALLLGDSALYLCASSFNSGGSDTQYFGPGTRLTVL.

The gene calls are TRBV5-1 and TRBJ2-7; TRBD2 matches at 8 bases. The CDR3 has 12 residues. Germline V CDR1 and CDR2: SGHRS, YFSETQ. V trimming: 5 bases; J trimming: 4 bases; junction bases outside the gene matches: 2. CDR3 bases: TGCGCCAGCAGAGCGGGGGCATACGAGCAGTACTTC. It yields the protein CASRAGAYEQYF.

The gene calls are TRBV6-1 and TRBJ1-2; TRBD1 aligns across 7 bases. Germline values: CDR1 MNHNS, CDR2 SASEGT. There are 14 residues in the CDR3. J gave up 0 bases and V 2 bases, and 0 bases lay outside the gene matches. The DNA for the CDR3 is TGTGCCAGCAGTGAACAGGGGGCTAACTATGGCTACACCTTC. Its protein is CASSEQGANYGYTF.

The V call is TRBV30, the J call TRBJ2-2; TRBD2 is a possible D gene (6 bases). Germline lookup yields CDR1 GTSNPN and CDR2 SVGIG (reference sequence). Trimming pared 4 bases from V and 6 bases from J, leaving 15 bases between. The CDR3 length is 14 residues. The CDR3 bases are TGTGCCTGGAAGGAGAGTTCTAGCGCCGGGGAGCTGTTTTTT. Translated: CAWKESSSAGELFF.

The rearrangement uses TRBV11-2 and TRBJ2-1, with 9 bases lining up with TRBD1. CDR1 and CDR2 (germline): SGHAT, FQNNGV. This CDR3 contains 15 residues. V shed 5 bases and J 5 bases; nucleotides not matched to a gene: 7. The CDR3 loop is CASSLRRQGDNEQFF. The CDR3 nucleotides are TGTGCCAGCAGCCTCAGGCGACAGGGGGACAATGAGCAGTTCTTC.

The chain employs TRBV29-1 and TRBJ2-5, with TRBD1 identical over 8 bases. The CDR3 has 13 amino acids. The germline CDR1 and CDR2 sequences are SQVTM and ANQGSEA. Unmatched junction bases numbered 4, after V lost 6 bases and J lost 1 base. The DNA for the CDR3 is TGCAGCGTGGGCGGACAGGGCCAAGAGACCCAGTACTTC. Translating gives CSVGGQGQETQYF.

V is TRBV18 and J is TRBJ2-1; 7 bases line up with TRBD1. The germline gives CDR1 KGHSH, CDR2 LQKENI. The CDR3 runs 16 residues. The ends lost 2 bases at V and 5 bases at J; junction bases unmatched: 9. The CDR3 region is CASSPGTAYTNNEQFF. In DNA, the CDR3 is TGTGCCAGCTCACCAGGGACAGCCTACACCAACAATGAGCAGTTCTTC.

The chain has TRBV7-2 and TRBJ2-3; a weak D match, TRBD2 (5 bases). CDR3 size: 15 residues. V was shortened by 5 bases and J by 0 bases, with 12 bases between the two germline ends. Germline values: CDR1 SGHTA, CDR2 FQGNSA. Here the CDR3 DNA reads TGTGCCAGCAGCGTTCTGGGAGCTAGCACAGATACGCAGTATTTT. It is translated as CASSVLGASTDTQYF.